Presented here are 16 T cell receptor beta chains from one specimen sequenced in a study of OX40 agonist ivuxolimab in advanced cancers. TCRdb's copy holds only in-frame clones and misses some; the assay was immunoSEQ multiplex PCR. The data contain approximately 52,000 clones, more than 75% of them singletons. The source was CD4+ or CD8+ T cells sorted from blood, collected in a trial of the OX40 agonist ivuxolimab. The origin of the receptors is an adult with an advanced solid tumor such as melanoma, head and neck, liver or kidney cancer.

The CDR3 region is CASSLSEVDTQYF. The CDR3 DNA reads as TGTGCCAGCAGCTTATCCGAAGTGGATACGCAGTATTTT. The rearrangement uses TRBV7-9 and TRBJ2-3; D is uncertain. The germline V and J ends were trimmed by 2 bases and 6 bases, with 9 bases remaining between them. This CDR3 is built from 13 residues. In germline, CDR1 is SEHNR, CDR2 FQNEAQ (reference sequence).

V and J are TRBV5-5 and TRBJ1-2; unclear D gene. V was trimmed by 4 bases and J by 2 bases, leaving 12 bases between them. CDR3 length equals 14 residues. CDR1 and CDR2 (germline): SGHKS, YYEKEE (reference sequence). The CDR3 region has the DNA TGTGCCAGCAGCATCGGACCCCAGAACTATGGCTACACCTTC. Its protein is CASSIGPQNYGYTF.

The V and J genes are TRBV9 and TRBJ2-3; D remains ambiguous. From germline, CDR1 is SGDLS and CDR2 YYNGEE. This CDR3 region has 14 residues. Trimming shortened V by 2 bases and J by 1 base, and 8 bases separated the two germline ends. In nucleotides, the CDR3 is TGTGCCAGCAGCGTGACTGCTGGCACAGATACGCAGTATTTT. This gives the protein CASSVTAGTDTQYF.

A single count supports this clone. The J gene is TRBJ2-4, the V gene TRBV28; weak D call: TRBD2 (6 bases). V was pared by 6 bases and J by 9 bases, with 21 bases between. CDR3 length: 15 amino acids. Germline CDR1 MDHEN, CDR2 SYDVKM. The CDR3 region is CASSSRGGGDGIQYF. The CDR3 DNA is TGTGCCAGCAGCTCAAGGGGCGGCGGGGATGGCATTCAGTACTTC. The complete variable domain, with remaining parts taken from reference TRBV28 and TRBJ2-4, reads DVKVTQSSRYLVKRTGEKVFLECVQDMDHENMFWYRQDPGLGLRLIYFSYDVKMKEKGDIPEGYSVSREKKERFSLILESASTNQTSMYLCASSSRGGGDGIQYFGAGTRLSVL.

The rearrangement joins TRBV6-6 to TRBJ1-1; D is ambiguous. The V end was cut by 2 bases, the J end by 3 bases, with 16 bases between. The germline V gene has CDR1 MNHNY and CDR2 SVGAGI (reference sequence). The CDR3 contains 16 residues. CDR3 protein: CASSYGEGLIDTEAFF. The CDR3 coding sequence is TGTGCCAGCAGTTACGGGGAGGGTCTAATAGACACTGAAGCTTTCTTT.

The chain is built from TRBV23-1 and TRBJ2-2; a possible D gene is TRBD1 (6 bases). TRBV23-1 belongs to the ORF category, with a function that is uncertain. Trimming stripped 7 bases from V and 4 bases from J, with 10 bases between. The CDR3 consists of 13 residues. The CDR3 region is CASITGSTGELFF. As DNA, the CDR3 is TGCGCCAGCATCACAGGGTCCACCGGGGAGCTGTTTTTT.

This clone came up a few times. V and J are TRBV5-5 and TRBJ1-6; perhaps TRBD1 as D (6 bases). The ends were cut back, 0 bases at V and 14 bases at J, with 18 bases in the middle. Germline CDR1 and CDR2: SGHKS and YYEKEE (reference sequence). This CDR3 has 15 amino acids. CDR3 in DNA: TGTGCCAGCAGCTTGGACATAAGGGGGATTCAAGCCCTCCACTTT. It translates to CASSLDIRGIQALHF.

The gene calls are TRBV7-8 and TRBJ1-1, with unresolved D. The CDR3 spans 14 residues. Per the germline V gene, CDR1 is SGHVS and CDR2 is FQNEAQ. V gave up 5 bases and J gave up 0 bases, with 10 bases separating them. In DNA, the CDR3 is TGTGCCAGCAGCCAAACGGCAGTGAACACTGAAGCTTTCTTT. Translated: CASSQTAVNTEAFF.

The rearrangement links TRBV7-8 to TRBJ2-5, with 13 nucleotides matching TRBD2. CDR1 is SGHVS and CDR2 is FQNEAQ in the germline V gene. V lost 3 bases, J lost 9 bases, and 1 base stayed unmatched. This CDR3 region has 13 residues. CDR3 sequence reads: CASSFGTSGAQYF. CDR3 in DNA: TGTGCCAGCAGCTTTGGGACTAGCGGGGCCCAGTACTTC.

The chain links TRBV6-1 to TRBJ2-1; 10 bases map to TRBD2. With 10 bases clipped from V and 10 bases from J, the junction kept 13 bases outside the gene matches. The CDR3 totals 14 residues. Germline V gene data show CDR1 as MNHNS and CDR2 as SASEGT. The CDR3 nucleotides are TGTGCCACCGACGTTAGCGGGGGGCCACGGGAGCAGTTCTTC. Its translation: CATDVSGGPREQFF.

For the CDR3, the DNA is TGTGCCAGCAGTGAAACGATAACAGGGGGGAGTGAGCAGTTCTTC. It translates to CASSETITGGSEQFF. The chain employs TRBV6-1 and TRBJ2-1; 8 nucleotides agree with TRBD1. The germline gives CDR1 MNHNS, CDR2 SASEGT. The CDR3 sequence is 15 residues long. V trimming: 2 bases; J trimming: 9 bases; junction bases outside the gene matches: 9.

The table lists this clone with a count of one. The V gene is TRBV4-1, the J gene TRBJ2-7; D is unresolved. Germline V gene data show CDR1 as MGHRA and CDR2 as YSYEKL. The CDR3 totals 12 residues. The V end lost 1 base, the J end lost 9 bases, and 10 bases lay between the germline ends. The CDR3, as DNA: TGCGCCAGCAGCCAAGGGTCACCAACGCAGTACTTC. Protein product: CASSQGSPTQYF.

V and J are TRBV27 and TRBJ2-7; D might be TRBD1 (6 bases). Germline V lookup: CDR1 MNHEY, CDR2 SMNVEV (reference sequence). There are 13 residues in the CDR3. Trimming shortened V by 3 bases and J by 4 bases, and 10 bases separated the two germline ends. This chain's CDR3 is CASSLGDIYEQYF. The DNA of the CDR3 is TGTGCCAGCAGTTTGGGGGACATTTACGAGCAGTACTTC.

The chain employs TRBV11-3 and TRBJ2-7; the D is unclear. V gave up 5 bases and J gave up 5 bases, with 7 bases separating them. The CDR3 is made up of 11 amino acids. Germline V gives CDR1 SGHNT, CDR2 YENEEA. In nucleotides, the CDR3 is TGTGCCAGCAGCCACGGCGACGAGCAGTACTTC. This encodes CASSHGDEQYF. Full variable domain (outside the CDR3, taken from reference TRBV11-3 and TRBJ2-7): EAGVVQSPRYKIIEKKQPVAFWCNPISGHNTLYWYLQNLGQGPELLIRYENEEAVDDSQLPKDRFSAERLKGVDSTLKIQPAELGDSAVYLCASSHGDEQYFGPGTRLTVT.

DNA for the CDR3: TGTGCCAGCAGCGCCGGGACAGCCTACGAGCAGTACTTC. Translation gives CASSAGTAYEQYF. The chain recombines TRBV5-4 with TRBJ2-7; 7 nucleotides match TRBD1. The CDR3 totals 13 residues. Trimming took 4 bases from V and 2 from J; bases not matched to a gene: 3. Germline CDR1 SGHNT, CDR2 YYREEE (reference sequence).

The DNA of the CDR3 is TGTGCCAGCAGCTTAACAGGGGCCAACACAGATACGCAGTATTTT. As protein: CASSLTGANTDTQYF. The chain couples TRBV7-3 to TRBJ2-3, with D maybe TRBD1 (5 bases). The CDR3 contains 15 residues. CDR1 is SGHTA and CDR2 is FQGTGA in the germline V gene. V dropped 0 bases and J dropped 2 bases, with 9 bases sitting between them.